Included here is one T cell receptor (beta chain) sequence, with context. The antigen it recognizes is unknown. No base quality values were provided; no much bigger clone lies one nucleotide off. The data were taken from a study of blood T cell repertoires in COVID-19 (dated by TCRdb to between 2020 and 2021). Describing the broader study: Samples covering the acute and convalescent phases of COVID-19 were provided by collaborators in the United States, Italy and Spain. The material from the prospective study consisted of cDNA or gDNA derived from T cells, B-cell-depleted T cells, or PBMCs. Deeply sampled blood TCRbeta repertoires from subjects exposed to, actively infected with, or recovered from COVID-19 were included in the dataset. A freely available public database, intended as a resource for researchers studying the immune response to SARS-CoV-2, is where the repertoires were released. The samples were drawn from two sources: the first 160 participants of the ongoing ImmuneRACE study, and over 950 subjects contributed by 6 global collaborators. A de-identified subject ID, COVID-19 status, age in years and sex were almost always included in the sample metadata. HLA class I and class II types, where available, came from metadata supplied by the sample provider rather than from assay-based typing. General findings and caveats noted by the study authors: Clinical and demographic metadata were provided uncurated, with the amount varying by source and participant.

TCRbeta CDR3 regions were amplified from genomic DNA using the immunoSEQ Assay, a bias-controlled multiplex PCR. Under the source paper's analysis protocol: Within the assay, amplification of reference gene primers was used to estimate how many nucleated cells each sample contained. To quantify the absolute abundance of each unique TCRbeta CDR3 rearrangement, sequence reads were collapsed and filtered. Productive Simpson clonality was computed per sample as the square root of Simpson's diversity index over productive rearrangements. TCRdb carries this immuneACCESS record with in-frame sequences only. Its versions omit some clonotypes, under half of them owing to an unresolved V gene in the studies checked, with the rest unexplained. The D gene and trimming were derived from the DNA, and the V and J assignments and clone size from that table. This sample has under 400,000 clones in its table, and 90% of those were observed once. 6.5% to 8% of the sample is held by the ten biggest clonotypes.

From V the trimming removes 3 bases and from J it removes 3 bases, while the gene matches leave 8 bases of the junction unaccounted for. The CDR3 measures 16 amino acids from cysteine to phenylalanine. Of the read, only the CDR3 DNA is kept; its 48 bases are in frame from base 1. Via the germline V gene, CDR1 is MRHNA and CDR2 SNTAGT. Whole blood was collected in K2EDTA tubes by collaborating institutions according to the institutions' own protocols. For TCRbeta analysis, collaborators shipped samples as frozen whole blood, isolated PBMCs, or DNA extracted from either of those sample types. The rearranged chain carries TRBV6-4 and TRBJ2-1; TRBD2 aligns with 7 central bases. This TCR was recovered from a young man with active or convalescent COVID-19. The sequencing sample was made of peripheral blood. The DNA sequence is as follows: TGTGCCAGCAGTGAAGGCGGGAGCTCTCACTACAATGAGCAGTTCTTC. It is translated as CASSEGGSSHYNEQFF.